This T cell receptor (beta chain) came from a study of OX40 agonist ivuxolimab in advanced cancers. Method: immunoSEQ multiplex PCR; TCRdb's copy keeps in-frame clones and lacks some. Of some 69,000 clones in the sample, around 88% were seen once. For this clone: What it binds is unknown.

Germline assignment: CDR1 SGHVS and CDR2 FNYEAQ. There are 15 residues in the CDR3. V was shortened by 1 base and J by 4 bases, with 13 bases between the two germline ends. Study-wide results and caveats: Low normalized T-cell clonal expansion was also seen in some nonresponders. Among the least clonally expanded were partial responders at 0.1-3.0 mg/kg. CD8+ T cells showed, on average, more clonal expansion than CD4+ cells.

The clonotype originates from an adult with an advanced solid tumor such as melanoma, head and neck, liver or kidney cancer. The sample here was CD4+ or CD8+ T cells sorted from blood, taken in a trial of the OX40 agonist ivuxolimab. The rearrangement joins TRBV7-6 to TRBJ2-5; possibly TRBD2 for D (5 bases). The CDR3 nucleotides are TGTGCCAGCAGCTTAGAGAGGGCAGGACCAGAGACCCAGTACTTC. Translated: CASSLERAGPETQYF.